The 18 T cell receptor beta chains listed next were all sequenced from one sample in a study of blood T cell repertoires in COVID-19. Libraries were prepared by immunoSEQ multiplex PCR; TCRdb keeps only in-frame clonotypes and omits some of them. In the table there are 190,000 or so clones, about 90% of which are singletons. Source material: PBMCs or T cells enriched from blood (not recorded which). The receptor set was obtained from a woman aged 25 to 39 who had recovered from COVID-19.

This clone was counted a few times. The CDR3 DNA reads as TGTGCCAGCAGAAAACGACAGGCGAATAACTATGGCTACACCTTC. Protein sequence: CASRKRQANNYGYTF. This rearrangement joins TRBV25-1 to TRBJ1-2; D possibly corresponds to TRBD1 (6 bases). CDR3 length equals 15 residues. V was shortened by 6 bases and J by 1 base, with 15 bases between the two germline ends. Germline V CDR1 and CDR2: MGHDK, SYGVNS.

The CDR3 DNA reads as TGTGCCAGTAGTATAAAGGGCGGAGGGGATCAGCCCCAGCATTTT. Its protein product is CASSIKGGGDQPQHF. This rearrangement joins TRBV19 to TRBJ1-5; possibly TRBD1 for D (5 bases). The CDR3 has 15 residues. V was cut by 2 bases and J by 5 bases, with 13 bases left in between. Per the germline V gene, CDR1 is LNHDA and CDR2 is SQIVND (reference sequence).

The chain combines TRBV11-3 with TRBJ2-7; 11 bases are a match to TRBD2. V gave up 5 bases and J gave up 0 bases; unmatched junction bases: 12. The CDR3 has 18 amino acids. In germline, CDR1 is SGHNT, CDR2 YENEEA. The CDR3 sequence: CASSDTNEGLADSYEQYF. The CDR3 nucleotides read TGTGCCAGCAGCGACACAAACGAGGGACTAGCGGACTCCTACGAGCAGTACTTC.

The chain recombines TRBV7-2 with TRBJ1-2, with 10 bases fitting TRBD1. V gave up 0 bases and J gave up 3 bases; unmatched junction bases: 10. The CDR3 runs 18 residues. Germline loops: CDR1 SGHTA, CDR2 FQGNSA. The CDR3 region is CASSLAQSGQGVDYGYTF. The CDR3 DNA is TGTGCCAGCAGCTTAGCCCAAAGCGGACAGGGGGTCGACTATGGCTACACCTTC.

The V gene is TRBV6-4, the J gene TRBJ1-5, with 7 bases that match TRBD1. Trimming removed 6 bases from V and 0 bases from J; junction bases left unmatched: 8. CDR1 is MRHNA, CDR2 SNTAGT, per germline. The CDR3 sequence is 16 residues long. The DNA of the CDR3 is TGTGCCAGCAGGGTCCAACAGGGGAATAGCAATCAGCCCCAGCATTTT. Encoded protein: CASRVQQGNSNQPQHF.

This sequence joins TRBV5-1 and TRBJ1-1; 9 nucleotides agree with TRBD1. The CDR3 runs to 16 residues. V gave up 1 base and J gave up 6 bases; unmatched junction bases: 10. The germline V gene has CDR1 SGHRS and CDR2 YFSETQ. The DNA for the CDR3 is TGCGCCAGCAGCTTGACATTATCACAGGGGGCCGCTGAAGCTTTCTTT. Translating gives CASSLTLSQGAAEAFF.

This clone was found a few times. The chain recombines TRBV7-3 with TRBJ1-2; TRBD1 is a possible D gene (6 bases). Germline CDR1 and CDR2: SGHTA and FQGTGA. CDR3 length: 14 residues. The V gene lost 4 bases and the J gene lost 8 bases, with 17 bases spanning the gap. As DNA, the CDR3 is TGTGCCAGCAGCTATGGGAAGGGGGTCACGGGCTACACCTTC. It encodes CASSYGKGVTGYTF.

The CDR3 here is CSPILRGRTDTQYF. CDR3 sequence (DNA): TGCAGCCCTATTCTCAGGGGCCGCACAGATACGCAGTATTTT. V gene TRBV29-1 combines with J gene TRBJ2-3; a weak D match, TRBD1 (6 bases). The CDR3 is 14 residues long. The ends were cut back, 8 bases at V and 1 base at J, with 16 bases in the middle. From germline, CDR1 is SQVTM and CDR2 ANQGSEA.

The chain carries TRBV7-2 and TRBJ2-5; D is perhaps TRBD2 (5 bases). Between the trimmed V and J ends, which lost 1 base and 4 bases, there was a span of 10 bases. CDR1 and CDR2 (germline): SGHTA, FQGNSA. The CDR3 has 14 amino acids. The CDR3 DNA reads as TGTGCCAGCAGCTTAGACCCCGAGGGAGAGACCCAGTACTTC. It is translated as CASSLDPEGETQYF. The whole variable domain, filled in from reference TRBV7-2 and TRBJ2-5, reads GAGVSQSPSNKVTEKGKDVELRCDPISGHTALYWYRQSLGQGLEFLIYFQGNSAPDKSGLPSDRFSAERTGGSVSTLTIQRTQQEDSAVYLCASSLDPEGETQYFGPGTRLLVL.

This clone has more than one count but fewer than ten. The chain is built from TRBV30 and TRBJ1-6; possible D gene TRBD1, 6 bases. CDR3 length equals 14 residues. Germline V gene sequence: CDR1 GTSNPN, CDR2 SVGIG (reference sequence). V shed 2 bases and J shed 5 bases, with 10 bases lying between them. The CDR3 region is CAWSSGADNSPLHF. The CDR3 DNA follows: TGTGCCTGGAGTTCAGGGGCCGATAATTCACCCCTCCACTTT.

This clone was found once. This rearrangement joins TRBV27 to TRBJ2-7; TRBD2 is a possible D gene (7 bases). This CDR3 has 14 amino acids. Trimming removed 3 bases at V and 2 bases at J, with 11 bases between. The V gene's germline CDR1 is MNHEY and CDR2 SMNVEV (reference sequence). The CDR3 DNA sequence: TGTGCCAGCAGTTTGGGGGGGCGGACCTACGAGCAGTACTTC. Translating it yields CASSLGGRTYEQYF.

The chain is built from TRBV12-3 or TRBV12-4 and TRBJ1-2, with TRBD1 matching over 9 bases. The CDR3 consists of 13 residues. Unmatched junction bases numbered 9, after V lost 8 bases and J lost 8 bases. CDR3 sequence: CASGRQGVGGYTF. CDR3 sequence (DNA): TGTGCCAGCGGGAGACAGGGGGTGGGCGGCTACACCTTC.

This clone was counted a single time. The rearrangement links TRBV7-8 to TRBJ1-5; possibly TRBD1 for D (5 bases). The CDR3 sequence is 15 residues long. V lost 5 bases and J lost 0, with 11 bases in between. From germline, CDR1 is SGHVS and CDR2 FQNEAQ. CDR3 amino acids: CASSRGADSNQPQHF. For the CDR3, the DNA is TGTGCCAGCAGCCGAGGGGCCGATAGCAATCAGCCCCAGCATTTT.

CDR3 sequence reads: CASSYYEGSSGNTIYF. The CDR3 DNA reads TGTGCCAGCAGTTACTACGAAGGGAGCTCTGGAAACACCATATATTTT. The chain joins TRBV6-5 to TRBJ1-3; D remains unclear. Trimming took 1 base from V and 0 from J, leaving 10 bases between them. The CDR3 consists of 16 residues. CDR1 is MNHEY, CDR2 SVGAGI, per germline.

This chain's CDR3 is CASSLEEGPYEQYF. The CDR3 DNA is TGCGCCAGCAGCTTGGAGGAGGGACCCTACGAGCAGTACTTC. The J gene is TRBJ2-7, the V gene TRBV5-1, with D possibly being TRBD2 (6 bases). The CDR3 extends over 14 amino acids. Trimming shortened V by 0 bases and J by 2 bases, and 9 bases separated the two germline ends. Germline V gene lookup returns CDR1 SGHRS and CDR2 YFSETQ. The full variable domain, in which reference TRBV5-1 and TRBJ2-7 provide the parts outside the CDR3, is KAGVTQTPRYLIKTRGQQVTLSCSPISGHRSVSWYQQTPGQGLQFLFEYFSETQRNKGNFPGRFSGRQFSNSRSEMNVSTLELGDSALYLCASSLEEGPYEQYFGPGTRLTVT.

The chain recombines TRBV6-5 with TRBJ2-7; TRBD2 matches 8 bases. Germline values: CDR1 MNHEY, CDR2 SVGAGI. CDR3 size: 14 residues. Trimming took 6 bases from V and 0 from J; bases not matched to a gene: 4. CDR3 coding DNA: TGTGCCAGCAGACCCAGCGGGAGCTCCTACGAGCAGTACTTC. Translated: CASRPSGSSYEQYF.

This chain connects TRBV7-8 to TRBJ2-2, with 10 bases lining up with TRBD2. This CDR3 spans 18 amino acids. The J segment lost 4 bases and the V segment lost 0 bases, leaving 8 bases of the junction unmatched. Germline CDR1 reads SGHVS; CDR2 reads FQNEAQ. The CDR3 loop is CASSLARSGGVRTGELFF. The CDR3 nucleotides read TGTGCCAGCAGCTTAGCGCGGAGCGGGGGGGTCCGCACCGGGGAGCTGTTTTTT. The full variable domain, its missing parts supplied by reference TRBV7-8 and TRBJ2-2, is GAGVSQSPRYKVAKRGQDVALRCDPISGHVSLFWYQQALGQGPEFLTYFQNEAQLDKSGLPSDRFFAERPEGSVSTLKIQRTQQEDSAVYLCASSLARSGGVRTGELFFGEGSRLTVL.

The chain is built from TRBV19 and TRBJ1-1, with TRBD1 as a possible D gene (6 bases). From germline, CDR1 is LNHDA and CDR2 SQIVND (reference sequence). This CDR3 comprises 13 residues. Between the trimmed V and J ends, which lost 6 bases and 4 bases, there was a span of 12 bases. CDR3: CASRQGRGTEAFF. In DNA form, the CDR3 reads TGTGCCAGTAGACAGGGTAGGGGCACTGAAGCTTTCTTT.